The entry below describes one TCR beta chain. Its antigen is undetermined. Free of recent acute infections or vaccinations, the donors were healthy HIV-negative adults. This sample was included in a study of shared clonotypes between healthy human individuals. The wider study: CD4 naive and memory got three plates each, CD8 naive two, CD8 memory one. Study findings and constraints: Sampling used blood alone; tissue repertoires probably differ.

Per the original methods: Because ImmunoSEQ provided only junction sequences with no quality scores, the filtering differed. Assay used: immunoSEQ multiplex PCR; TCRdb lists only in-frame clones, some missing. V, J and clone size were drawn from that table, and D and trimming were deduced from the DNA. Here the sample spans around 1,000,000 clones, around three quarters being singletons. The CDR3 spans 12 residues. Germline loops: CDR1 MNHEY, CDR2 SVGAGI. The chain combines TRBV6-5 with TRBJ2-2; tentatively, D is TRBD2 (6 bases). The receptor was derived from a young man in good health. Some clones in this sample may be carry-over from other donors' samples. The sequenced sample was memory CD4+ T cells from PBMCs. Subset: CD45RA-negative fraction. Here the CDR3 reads CGTGLRAGELFF. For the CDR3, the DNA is TGTGGGACGGGACTGCGGGCCGGGGAGCTGTTTTTT.